One T cell receptor beta chain is described in this entry. Its antigen target is currently unknown. No much larger clonotype is one base removed from it; base qualities were not supplied. The sample is drawn from a study of technical replicates of blood from a handful of donors (dated by TCRdb to 2016 to 2017). The library was produced with the immunoSEQ multiplex PCR assay. In TCRdb, the immuneACCESS table is reduced to in-frame sequences with V and J assigned. These tables do not hold every clone; where another copy was compared, an unresolved V gene accounts for under half, and the others remain unexplained. The sample includes tens of thousands of clones, with 95% observed a single time. 0.36% of the sample goes to the ten largest clones. Specimen: T cells isolated from PBMCs. The TCR comes from a human donor in good health.

The DNA sequence follows: TGTGCCAGCAGCTCTTATACAGGGAGGAACACTGAAGCTTTCTTT. Translated, it reads CASSSYTGRNTEAFF. The sequence is built from TRBV7-9 and TRBJ1-1; the D gene is possibly TRBD1, with 6 bases matching. From the cysteine through the phenylalanine, the CDR3 covers 15 amino acids. Only CDR3 DNA is held: 45 bases, read in frame from base 1. CDR1 and CDR2 (SEHNR, FQNEAQ) derive from the germline V gene (reference sequence). The germline ends are 13 bases apart after V is trimmed by 4 bases and J by 1 base.